This T cell receptor (beta chain) emerged from a study of blood T cell repertoires in COVID-19. Study information: Donors in the United States, Italy and Spain gave samples during acute or convalescent COVID-19. PBMCs, B-cell-depleted T cells, or T cells were the source of the cDNA or gDNA that made up the material.

Participants had their cohort set by participant-reported clinical history. CDR3 length equals 17 residues. Losses at the gene ends were 5 bases for V and 1 base for J; bases not matched to a gene: 13. Clones were read by immunoSEQ multiplex PCR, and TCRdb kept only the in-frame ones, dropping some. The sample yields 200,000 to 250,000 clones, around 89% seen once. The J gene is TRBJ1-2, the V gene TRBV5-3; 8 positions match TRBD1. TRBV5-3 is known as an ORF, though its function is uncertain. The clonotype originates from a woman aged 18-29 years in a cohort exposed to, infected with or recovered from COVID-19 (not recorded which). The specimen was PBMCs or T cells enriched from blood (not recorded which). Written as DNA, the CDR3 is TGTGCCAGAAGAACCCCTCGACAGGGGTTCGTTAACTATGGCTACACCTTC. Protein product: CARRTPRQGFVNYGYTF.